In this sample, the clone carrying this T cell receptor (beta chain) turned up once. Its target is not known. One entry per CDR3 protein results from TCRdb running MiXCR on the reads. The sample lists 600,000 to 700,000 distinct CDR3 sequences; around a third were seen once. The data were obtained in a study of T cell repertoires in cytomegalovirus infection. Overall study context: It was the public TCR beta signatures that indicated both CMV infection and matching HLA type.

The receptor was derived from a human donor in good health (CMV status not recorded). Some clones in this sample may be carry-over from other donors' samples. This specimen was cultured PBMCs, taken from culture after CMV antigen stimulation.

CDR3 region: CASSLESGGANVLTF. The DNA of the CDR3 is TGCGCCAGCAGCTTGGAGTCCGGTGGGGCCAACGTCCTGACTTTC. The chain is built from TRBV5-1 and TRBJ2-6; no clear D. V gave up 0 bases and J gave up 3 bases, with 7 bases separating them. Germline V gene lookup returns CDR1 SGHRS and CDR2 YFSETQ. This CDR3 spans 15 amino acids.